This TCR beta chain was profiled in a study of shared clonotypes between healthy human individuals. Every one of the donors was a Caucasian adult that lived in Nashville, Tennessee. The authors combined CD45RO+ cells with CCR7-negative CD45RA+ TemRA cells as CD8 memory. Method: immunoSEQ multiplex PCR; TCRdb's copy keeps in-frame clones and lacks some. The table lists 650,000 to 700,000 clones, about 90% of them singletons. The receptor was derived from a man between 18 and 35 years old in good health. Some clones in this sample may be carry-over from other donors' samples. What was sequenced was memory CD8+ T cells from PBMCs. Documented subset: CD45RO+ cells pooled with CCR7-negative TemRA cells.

CDR3 in amino acids: CASSKALTSGSYYEQYF. CDR3 DNA sequence: TGTGCCAGCAGCAAAGCCCTGACTAGCGGGAGTTACTACGAGCAGTACTTC. The rearrangement links TRBV21-1 to TRBJ2-7; the table gives TRBD2 as D, unverified against the DNA. TRBV21-1 is recorded as a pseudogene. The CDR3 covers 17 residues.